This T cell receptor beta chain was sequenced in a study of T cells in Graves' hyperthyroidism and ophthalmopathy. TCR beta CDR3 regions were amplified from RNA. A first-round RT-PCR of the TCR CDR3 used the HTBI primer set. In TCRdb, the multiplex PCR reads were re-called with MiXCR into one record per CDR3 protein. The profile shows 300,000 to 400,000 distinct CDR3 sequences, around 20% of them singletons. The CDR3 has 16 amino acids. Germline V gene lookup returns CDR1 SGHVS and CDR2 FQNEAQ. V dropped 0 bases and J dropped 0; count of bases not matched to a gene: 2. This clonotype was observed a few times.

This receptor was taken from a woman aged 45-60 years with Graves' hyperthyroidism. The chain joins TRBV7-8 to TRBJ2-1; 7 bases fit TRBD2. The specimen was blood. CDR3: CASSLARESSYNEQFF. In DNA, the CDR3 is TGTGCCAGCAGCTTAGCGCGGGAGAGCTCCTACAATGAGCAGTTCTTC.